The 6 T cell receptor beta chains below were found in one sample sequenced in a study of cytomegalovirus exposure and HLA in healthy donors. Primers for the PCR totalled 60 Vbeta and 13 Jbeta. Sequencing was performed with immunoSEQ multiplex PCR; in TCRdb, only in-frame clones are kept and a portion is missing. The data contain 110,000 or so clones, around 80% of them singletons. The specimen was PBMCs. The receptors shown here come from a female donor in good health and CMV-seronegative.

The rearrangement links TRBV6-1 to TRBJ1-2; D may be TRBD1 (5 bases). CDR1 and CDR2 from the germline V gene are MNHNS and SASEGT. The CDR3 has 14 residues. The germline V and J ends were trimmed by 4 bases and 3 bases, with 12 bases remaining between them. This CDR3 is CASSGVGGDYGYTF. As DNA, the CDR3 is TGTGCCAGCAGTGGGGTCGGGGGGGACTATGGCTACACCTTC.

CDR3 DNA: TGTGCCAGTAGTATAGATGCAGGGGGCGGATTTGCTCAATATCAGCCCCAGCATTTT. The encoded protein is CASSIDAGGGFAQYQPQHF. The chain recombines TRBV19 with TRBJ1-5; TRBD1 agrees at 8 bases. Germline trimming cut 0 bases from V and 5 bases from J; bases unmatched to any gene: 15. This CDR3 region has 19 residues. Germline CDR1 is LNHDA and CDR2 is SQIVND (reference sequence).

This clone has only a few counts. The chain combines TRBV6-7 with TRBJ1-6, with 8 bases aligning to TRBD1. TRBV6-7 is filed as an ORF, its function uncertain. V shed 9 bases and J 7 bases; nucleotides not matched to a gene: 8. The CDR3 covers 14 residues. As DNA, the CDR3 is TGTGCCAGACACCAGGACAGGGCAAATTCACCCCTCCACTTT. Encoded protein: CARHQDRANSPLHF.

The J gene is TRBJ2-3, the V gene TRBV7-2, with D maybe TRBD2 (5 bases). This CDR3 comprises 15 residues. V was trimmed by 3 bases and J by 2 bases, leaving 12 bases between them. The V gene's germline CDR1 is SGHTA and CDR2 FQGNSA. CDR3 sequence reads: CASSFRESPTDTQYF. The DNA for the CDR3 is TGTGCCAGCAGCTTTCGGGAAAGCCCCACAGATACGCAGTATTTT.

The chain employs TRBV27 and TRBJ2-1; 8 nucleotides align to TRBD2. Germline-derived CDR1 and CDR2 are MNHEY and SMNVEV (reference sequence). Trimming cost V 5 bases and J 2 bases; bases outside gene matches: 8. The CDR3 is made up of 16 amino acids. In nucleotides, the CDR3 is TGTGCCAGCAGTCCTAAAACGGGGGGGCCCTACAATGAGCAGTTCTTC. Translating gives CASSPKTGGPYNEQFF.

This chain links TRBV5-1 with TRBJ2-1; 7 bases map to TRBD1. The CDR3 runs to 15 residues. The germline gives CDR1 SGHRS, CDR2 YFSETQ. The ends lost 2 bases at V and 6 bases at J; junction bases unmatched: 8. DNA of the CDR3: TGCGCCAGCAGCTTCACCGGGACAGATTCCAATGAGCAGTTCTTC. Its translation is CASSFTGTDSNEQFF.